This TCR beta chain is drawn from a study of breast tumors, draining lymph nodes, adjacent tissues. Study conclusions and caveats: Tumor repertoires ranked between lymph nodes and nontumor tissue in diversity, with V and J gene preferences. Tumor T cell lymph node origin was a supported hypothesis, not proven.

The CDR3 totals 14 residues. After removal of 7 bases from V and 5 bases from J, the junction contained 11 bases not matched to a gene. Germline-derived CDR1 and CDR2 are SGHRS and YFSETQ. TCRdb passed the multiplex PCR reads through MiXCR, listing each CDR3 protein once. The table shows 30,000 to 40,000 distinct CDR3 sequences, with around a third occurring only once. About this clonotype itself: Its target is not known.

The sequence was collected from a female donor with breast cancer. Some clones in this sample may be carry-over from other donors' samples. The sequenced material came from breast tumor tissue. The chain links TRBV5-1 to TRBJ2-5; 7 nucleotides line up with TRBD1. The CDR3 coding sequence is TGCGCCAGCGCTCCCGGGACAGCCGAGGAGACCCAGTACTTC. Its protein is CASAPGTAEETQYF.